This T cell receptor beta chain comes out of a study of OX40 agonist ivuxolimab in advanced cancers. The germline V gene encodes CDR1 MDHEN and CDR2 SYDVKM. CDR3 length equals 13 residues. The germline V and J ends were trimmed by 4 bases and 6 bases, with 12 bases remaining between them. The method was immunoSEQ multiplex PCR; TCRdb's version includes in-frame clones alone and lacks a portion of them. This sample carries roughly 66,000 clones, roughly 87% of them seen once, and the ten largest clones take roughly 2.3%. This clone was seen at least ten times. The clonotype comes from an adult with an advanced solid tumor such as melanoma, head and neck, liver or kidney cancer. Sequencing used CD4+ or CD8+ T cells sorted from blood, obtained in a trial of the OX40 agonist ivuxolimab. The chain joins TRBV28 to TRBJ2-5; weak D call: TRBD1 (5 bases). The CDR3 protein is CASSSPGAKTQYF. The CDR3 coding sequence is TGTGCCAGCAGTTCGCCTGGGGCAAAGACCCAGTACTTC.